One sample yielded the 18 T cell receptor beta chains listed below, sequenced in a study of blood T cell repertoires in COVID-19. TCRdb's copy holds only in-frame clones and misses some; the assay was immunoSEQ multiplex PCR. The repertoire holds approximately 240,000 clones, with approximately 80% as singletons. The sequenced material came from peripheral blood. These receptors all stem from a woman aged 55-75 years who had recovered from COVID-19.

The chain joins TRBV23-1 to TRBJ1-1; D gene ambiguous. TRBV23-1 is an ORF, and what it does is uncertain. The CDR3 has 14 amino acids. Trimming took off 5 bases at V and 2 bases at J, with 12 bases between the two ends. CDR3 in amino acids: CASSCLGVNTEAFF. CDR3 nucleotide sequence: TGCGCCAGCAGTTGTCTCGGAGTCAACACTGAAGCTTTCTTT.

J is TRBJ2-5 and V is TRBV5-1; tentatively, D is TRBD1 (5 bases). Germline V gene sequence: CDR1 SGHRS, CDR2 YFSETQ. The CDR3 covers 12 residues. Deletions cut 0 bases from V and 5 bases from J, with 5 bases between. The CDR3 sequence: CASSLEGETQYF. The CDR3 bases are TGCGCCAGCAGCTTGGAGGGGGAGACCCAGTACTTC.

This clone was detected only once. An end of the junction differs from the germline gene, which may be a read error. The V call is TRBV7-7, the J call TRBJ2-5; 10 bases map to TRBD2. The CDR3 spans 15 residues. In germline, CDR1 is SSHAT, CDR2 FNYEAQ (reference sequence). The CDR3 region has the DNA TGTGCTAGCAGCCCCGCTAGCGGGGGTACGGGGACCCAGTACTTC. Encoded protein: CASSPASGGTGTQYF. Using reference TRBV7-7 and TRBJ2-5 for the parts outside the CDR3, the full variable domain is GAGVSQSPRYKVTKRGQDVTLRCDPISSHATLYWYQQALGQGPEFLTYFNYEAQPDKSGLPSDRFSAERPEGSISTLTIQRTEQRDSAMYRCASSPASGGTGTQYFGPGTRLLVL.

V usage is TRBV30 and J usage is TRBJ2-7; the D gene is possibly TRBD2 (6 bases). Germline values: CDR1 GTSNPN, CDR2 SVGIG (reference sequence). Trimming removed 3 bases at V and 5 bases at J, with 17 bases between. The CDR3 length is 14 residues. The CDR3 loop reads CAWRARRGFHEQYF. CDR3 DNA sequence: TGTGCCTGGAGGGCTAGACGGGGGTTCCACGAGCAGTACTTC.

The chain combines TRBV4-1 with TRBJ1-1; D is perhaps TRBD1 (5 bases). With 4 bases removed from V and 2 bases from J, the gap between germline ends came to 20 bases. This CDR3 region has 17 residues. Germline V lookup: CDR1 MGHRA, CDR2 YSYEKL. The CDR3 DNA reads TGCGCCAGCAGCCGCACTGGGGCTAGGGTTATTAACACTGAAGCTTTCTTT. It translates to CASSRTGARVINTEAFF.

The chain combines TRBV2 with TRBJ2-5, with 10 bases lining up with TRBD2. V was pared by 1 base and J by 4 bases, with 18 bases of the junction left unmatched. There are 20 residues in the CDR3. Looked up from germline, CDR1 is SNHLY and CDR2 is FYNNEI. CDR3 nucleotides: TGTGCCAGCAGTGAAGAGGGTGTGGCTAGCGGGGGCGATAGACGAGAGACCCAGTACTTC. As protein: CASSEEGVASGGDRRETQYF.

This sequence joins TRBV18 and TRBJ1-1; the D gene is possibly TRBD1 (5 bases). Trimming took off 6 bases at V and 2 bases at J, with 16 bases between the two ends. Germline-derived CDR1 and CDR2 are KGHSH and LQKENI. This CDR3 is built from 15 residues. CDR3 protein: CASSDGGVTNTEAFF. The CDR3 DNA sequence: TGTGCCAGCTCCGATGGAGGGGTCACTAACACTGAAGCTTTCTTT.

V gene TRBV5-4 combines with J gene TRBJ1-3, with TRBD1 identical over 8 bases. Germline V CDR1 and CDR2: SGHNT, YYREEE (reference sequence). The V segment lost 4 bases and the J segment 4 bases; nucleotides outside the gene matches: 4. The CDR3 runs to 14 residues. CDR3 amino acids: CASSTQGVGNTIYF. As DNA, the CDR3 is TGTGCCAGCAGCACACAGGGGGTAGGAAACACCATATATTTT.

This chain links TRBV28 with TRBJ1-5; D is possibly TRBD1 (5 bases). The CDR3 is 14 amino acids. Germline CDR1 reads MDHEN; CDR2 reads SYDVKM. The germline V and J ends were trimmed by 4 bases and 4 bases, with 11 bases remaining between them. The CDR3 nucleotides are TGTGCCAGCAGTTCGGGAGGGGATAATCAGCCCCAGCATTTT. It specifies CASSSGGDNQPQHF.

The chain is built from TRBV27 and TRBJ1-2, with a tentative D call TRBD1 (6 bases). The CDR3 totals 16 residues. From germline, CDR1 is MNHEY and CDR2 SMNVEV (reference sequence). V lost 7 bases, J lost 3 bases, and 21 bases lay in between. The CDR3 sequence: CASKRGTLEGDYGYTF. The DNA of the CDR3 is TGTGCCAGCAAGAGGGGGACCCTCGAGGGTGACTATGGCTACACCTTC.

V gene TRBV12-3 or TRBV12-4 combines with J gene TRBJ1-1, with TRBD1 as a possible D gene (5 bases). This CDR3 region has 13 residues. V lost 0 bases and J lost 6, with 8 bases in between. Here the CDR3 reads CASSLAGGAEAFF. CDR3 nucleotide sequence: TGTGCCAGCAGTTTAGCGGGGGGAGCTGAAGCTTTCTTT.

In this sample, this clone turned up once. Other DNA sequences of this sample code for an identical CDR3. V is TRBV6-4 and J is TRBJ2-3; TRBD2 agrees at 11 bases. CDR1 is MRHNA and CDR2 is SNTAGT in the germline V gene. Germline trimming cut 0 bases from V and 4 bases from J; bases unmatched to any gene: 0. This CDR3 is 15 amino acids long. DNA for the CDR3: TGTGCCAGCAGTGACTCTAGCGGGGGGGCAGATACGCAGTATTTT. Protein: CASSDSSGGADTQYF.

The chain is built from TRBV19 and TRBJ1-4; possibly TRBD1 for D (5 bases). This CDR3 has 14 residues. V dropped 4 bases and J dropped 8 bases, with 14 bases sitting between them. Germline assignment: CDR1 LNHDA and CDR2 SQIVND (reference sequence). The CDR3 region has the DNA TGTGCCAGTAGTACCACAGGCATAGGAGAAAAACTGTTTTTT. This codes for CASSTTGIGEKLFF.

The chain joins TRBV5-8 to TRBJ1-5, with 7 nucleotides matching TRBD1. This CDR3 spans 14 amino acids. The junction had 2 bases not matched to a gene; V was cut back by 1 base and J by 4 bases. CDR1 is SGHTS, CDR2 YDEGEE, per germline. CDR3 sequence: CASSLLQGNQPQHF. CDR3 DNA: TGTGCCAGCAGCTTGCTACAGGGGAATCAGCCCCAGCATTTT.

V gene TRBV7-8 combines with J gene TRBJ2-2; no definite D call. Trimming left V 3 bases short and J 3 bases short, with 11 bases between. The CDR3 totals 15 residues. In germline, CDR1 is SGHVS, CDR2 FQNEAQ. This CDR3 reads CASSFGQVHTGELFF. DNA of the CDR3: TGTGCCAGCAGCTTTGGCCAGGTCCACACCGGGGAGCTGTTTTTT. Based on the CDR3 plus reference TRBV7-8 and TRBJ2-2, the full variable domain is GAGVSQSPRYKVAKRGQDVALRCDPISGHVSLFWYQQALGQGPEFLTYFQNEAQLDKSGLPSDRFFAERPEGSVSTLKIQRTQQEDSAVYLCASSFGQVHTGELFFGEGSRLTVL.

V and J are TRBV2 and TRBJ2-4; D is possibly TRBD2 (5 bases). The CDR3 consists of 14 residues. The V end was cut by 2 bases, the J end by 0 bases, with 5 bases between. The germline V gene encodes CDR1 SNHLY and CDR2 FYNNEI. CDR3 loop: CASSERGAKNIQYF. CDR3 coding DNA: TGTGCCAGCAGTGAACGGGGAGCCAAAAACATTCAGTACTTC. Supplemented by reference TRBV2 and TRBJ2-4, the full variable domain reads EPEVTQTPSHQVTQMGQEVILRCVPISNHLYFYWYRQILGQKVEFLVSFYNNEISEKSEIFDDQFSVERPDGSNFTLKIRSTKLEDSAMYFCASSERGAKNIQYFGAGTRLSVL.

V usage is TRBV11-2 and J usage is TRBJ2-6; no firm D call. V lost 5 bases, J lost 2 bases, and 7 bases lay in between. Germline loops: CDR1 SGHAT, CDR2 FQNNGV. This CDR3 comprises 14 residues. CDR3 DNA sequence: TGTGCCAGCAGCATTTCTACTGGGGCCAACGTCCTGACTTTC. Translated: CASSISTGANVLTF. The full variable domain, with the rest looked up from reference TRBV11-2 and TRBJ2-6, is EAGVAQSPRYKIIEKRQSVAFWCNPISGHATLYWYQQILGQGPKLLIQFQNNGVVDDSQLPKDRFSAERLKGVDSTLKIQPAKLEDSAVYLCASSISTGANVLTFGAGSRLTVL.

J is TRBJ1-5 and V is TRBV5-1, with 7 bases that match TRBD1. After removal of 0 bases from V and 3 bases from J, the junction contained 3 bases not matched to a gene. The CDR3 is made up of 15 amino acids. Germline lookup yields CDR1 SGHRS and CDR2 YFSETQ. The CDR3 protein is CASSLGTGPNQPQHF. CDR3 nucleotide sequence: TGCGCCAGCAGCTTGGGGACAGGACCCAATCAGCCCCAGCATTTT.